This paragraph covers one T cell receptor beta chain sequence. The data belong to a study of siplizumab effects on memory and regulatory T cells. Germline CDR1 and CDR2: SGHKS and YYEKEE (reference sequence). Losses at the gene ends were 4 bases for V and 5 bases for J; bases not matched to a gene: 13. The CDR3 covers 16 residues. Profiled with immunoSEQ multiplex PCR; TCRdb holds only in-frame clones, not every one. The top ten clones hold 3.8% of a sample with about 63,000 clones, 75% to 90% of them seen once. This clonotype was obtained from a human donor in good health. The genes are TRBV5-5 and TRBJ1-1; TRBD1 aligns across 8 bases. Sequencing was carried out using memory CD4+ T cells sorted from blood. CDR3 sequence (DNA): TGTGCCAGCAGCCCTCCAGGCGGACAGGGTGTAACTGAAGCTTTCTTT. Translating gives CASSPPGGQGVTEAFF.